This T cell receptor beta chain was captured by sequencing in a study of control samples from healthy donors and cancer patients. The CDR3 is 15 amino acids. Germline CDR1 and CDR2: MNHNS and SASEGT. Trimming took 3 bases from V and 4 from J, leaving 10 bases between them. The data were produced by immunoSEQ multiplex PCR, yet TCRdb's version contains in-frame clones alone and is incomplete. The table shows roughly 190,000 clones, with roughly 89% occurring only once. The clonotype comes from a woman between 25 and 40 years old in good health. The chain combines TRBV6-1 with TRBJ2-6, with D possibly being TRBD1 (6 bases). What was sequenced was blood. CDR3 in DNA: TGTGCCAGCAGTGACAGGGGTGACGGGGCCAACGTCCTGACTTTC. Residues: CASSDRGDGANVLTF.